One T cell receptor (beta chain) is described in this entry. The data derive from a study of blood T cell repertoires in COVID-19. Overall study: Sources were T cells, B-cell-depleted T cells, or PBMCs; the material itself was cDNA or gDNA.

Authors' methods: The authors estimated nucleated cell counts from reference gene primer amplification. Libraries were prepared by immunoSEQ multiplex PCR; TCRdb keeps only in-frame clonotypes and omits some of them. That table is the source of V, J and clone size, and D and trimming were worked out from the DNA. This sample has just over 650,000 clones, with 85% to 90% found just once. Looked up from germline, CDR1 is SGHTA and CDR2 is FQGNSA. This CDR3 spans 15 amino acids. V gave up 3 bases and J gave up 3 bases, with 13 bases separating them. This sequence originates from a woman younger than 35 with acute or convalescent COVID-19. The chain combines TRBV7-2 with TRBJ2-3; possible D gene TRBD1, 5 bases. The sample was peripheral blood. In DNA form, the CDR3 reads TGTGCCAGCAGCTTCTTCAGGGTCGGAACAGATACGCAGTATTTT. Its protein product is CASSFFRVGTDTQYF.